The T cell receptor (beta chain) described here comes from a study of blood T cell repertoires in COVID-19. Across the whole study: From the United States, Italy and Spain came samples of acute and convalescent COVID-19. PBMCs, B-cell-depleted T cells, or T cells provided the cDNA or gDNA that made up the material.

Study processing details: Counts of nucleated cells, estimated from reference gene primer amplification, were obtained. Sequencing used immunoSEQ multiplex PCR; TCRdb keeps in-frame clones, though not all of them. V, J and clone size reflect that table, while D and trimming were determined from the DNA. This repertoire shows tens of thousands of clones, more than 80% found once; its top ten account for around a tenth. In germline, CDR1 is MNHEY, CDR2 SVGAGI. The CDR3 runs 13 residues. The V and J ends lost 2 bases and 4 bases respectively, with 8 bases between them. The rearrangement links TRBV6-5 to TRBJ1-1; D gene uncertain. Input material: peripheral blood. This receptor was obtained from a woman older than 75 with active COVID-19. CDR3 in DNA: TGTGCCAGCAGTTACCTCTTGGCCACTGAAGCTTTCTTT. Encoded protein: CASSYLLATEAFF.